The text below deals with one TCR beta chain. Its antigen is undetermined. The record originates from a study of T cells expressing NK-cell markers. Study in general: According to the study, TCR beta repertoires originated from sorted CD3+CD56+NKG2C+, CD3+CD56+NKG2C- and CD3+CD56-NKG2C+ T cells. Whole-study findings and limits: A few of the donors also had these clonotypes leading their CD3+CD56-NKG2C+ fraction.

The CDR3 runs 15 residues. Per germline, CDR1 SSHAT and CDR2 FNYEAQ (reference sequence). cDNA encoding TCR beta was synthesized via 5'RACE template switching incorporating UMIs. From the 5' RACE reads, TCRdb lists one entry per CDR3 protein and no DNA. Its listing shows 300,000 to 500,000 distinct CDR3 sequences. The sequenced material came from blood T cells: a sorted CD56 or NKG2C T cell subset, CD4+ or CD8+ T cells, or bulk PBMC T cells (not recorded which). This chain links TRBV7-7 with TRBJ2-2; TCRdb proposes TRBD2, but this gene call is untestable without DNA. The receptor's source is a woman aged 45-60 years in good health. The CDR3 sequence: CASSHDTSGHGELFF.